Each of the 22 T cell receptor beta chains below was sequenced from the same sample in a study of blood T cell repertoires in COVID-19. The data were produced by immunoSEQ multiplex PCR, yet TCRdb's version contains in-frame clones alone and is incomplete. The table has 250,000 to 300,000 clones, 70% to 90% seen once. The source material was peripheral blood. These receptor sequences come from a woman aged 70-85 years with COVID-19, enrolled during active disease.

This clone occurred once. This chain uses TRBV27 with TRBJ1-5; maybe TRBD1 (5 bases). Germline V lookup: CDR1 MNHEY, CDR2 SMNVEV (reference sequence). Trimming took 5 bases from V and 1 from J, leaving 18 bases between them. The CDR3 consists of 17 residues. CDR3 residues: CASSPVTPTASNQPQHF. CDR3 coding DNA: TGTGCCAGCAGTCCCGTCACACCGACAGCGAGCAATCAGCCCCAGCATTTT.

V gene TRBV13 combines with J gene TRBJ2-1, with 10 nucleotides matching TRBD1. V shed 5 bases and J 10 bases; nucleotides not matched to a gene: 8. This CDR3 region has 14 residues. Germline V gene lookup returns CDR1 PRHDT and CDR2 FYEKMQ (reference sequence). CDR3 protein: CASSLGTGVEEQFF. The DNA of the CDR3 is TGTGCCAGCAGCCTCGGGACAGGGGTTGAGGAGCAGTTCTTC.

This clone appeared once. This rearrangement joins TRBV7-8 to TRBJ1-1, with D unclear. Trimming removed 6 bases from V and 2 bases from J, with 13 bases in between. This CDR3 is built from 14 residues. CDR1 is SGHVS and CDR2 is FQNEAQ in the germline V gene. CDR3 residues: CASSLGSLNTEAFF. CDR3 nucleotide sequence: TGTGCCAGCAGTCTGGGCAGCCTTAACACTGAAGCTTTCTTT.

CDR3 nucleotide sequence: TGTGCCAGCAGAGTAGCGGGGGGGCTCGACGAGCAGTACTTC. It encodes CASRVAGGLDEQYF. V gene TRBV6-5 combines with J gene TRBJ2-7; 11 nucleotides align to TRBD2. The V segment lost 6 bases and the J segment 5 bases; nucleotides outside the gene matches: 6. CDR3 length: 14 residues. Germline CDR1 and CDR2: MNHEY and SVGAGI.

The chain uses TRBV10-2 and TRBJ2-1, with TRBD1 identical over 10 bases. CDR3 length: 15 amino acids. Trimming at V came to 8 bases and at J to 6 bases, leaving 10 bases not matched to a gene. Per germline, CDR1 WSHSY and CDR2 SAAADI. As DNA, the CDR3 is TGCGCCAGCTCAGACCCGGGACAGGGGCGCAATGAGCAGTTCTTC. This codes for CASSDPGQGRNEQFF.

The chain uses TRBV2 and TRBJ2-7, with D perhaps matching TRBD1 (6 bases). The CDR3 is 14 residues long. Germline V lookup: CDR1 SNHLY, CDR2 FYNNEI. With 1 base removed from V and 5 bases from J, the gap between germline ends came to 12 bases. Here the CDR3 reads CASSEDRERDEQYF. The CDR3 region has the DNA TGTGCCAGCAGTGAAGACAGGGAGAGGGACGAGCAGTACTTC.

The chain employs TRBV5-4 and TRBJ1-1; 7 bases match TRBD1. Per germline, CDR1 SGHNT and CDR2 YYREEE (reference sequence). V lost 0 bases, J lost 1 base, and 6 bases stayed unmatched. The CDR3 loop spans 16 amino acids. The CDR3 region is CASSLAKRGQNTEAFF. In nucleotides, the CDR3 is TGTGCCAGCAGCTTGGCCAAAAGGGGGCAGAACACTGAAGCTTTCTTT.

This rearrangement joins TRBV29-1 to TRBJ2-1, with D possibly being TRBD1 (6 bases). The CDR3 has 16 amino acids. V was cut by 8 bases and J by 2 bases, with 22 bases left in between. In germline, CDR1 is SQVTM, CDR2 ANQGSEA. In DNA, the CDR3 is TGCAGCTCCGGGACAAGGTCTAGTGGGGCCTACAATGAGCAGTTCTTC. This sequence encodes CSSGTRSSGAYNEQFF.

The rearrangement uses TRBV27 and TRBJ2-5; D perhaps matches TRBD2 (7 bases). V lost 8 bases and J 0 bases, leaving 13 bases between the germline ends. The length of the CDR3 is 14 residues. Germline V gene sequence: CDR1 MNHEY, CDR2 SMNVEV (reference sequence). CDR3 sequence: CASRGGRYQETQYF. As DNA, the CDR3 is TGTGCCAGCCGCGGGGGCCGGTACCAAGAGACCCAGTACTTC.

The chain combines TRBV7-9 with TRBJ1-1, with 9 bases matching TRBD1. CDR1 is SEHNR and CDR2 is FQNEAQ in the germline V gene (reference sequence). CDR3 length: 14 amino acids. The J segment lost 2 bases and the V segment lost 6 bases, leaving 4 bases of the junction unmatched. The CDR3 coding sequence is TGTGCCAGCAGTAGGACAGGGGCCAACACTGAAGCTTTCTTT. Protein sequence: CASSRTGANTEAFF.

This chain joins TRBV6-4 and TRBJ2-2, with TRBD2 as a possible D gene (6 bases). Germline values: CDR1 MRHNA, CDR2 SNTAGT. CDR3 length: 13 residues. Trimming removed 4 bases at V and 5 bases at J, with 8 bases between. The CDR3 here is CASSVRGTGELFF. In DNA form, the CDR3 reads TGTGCCAGCAGTGTTCGGGGGACCGGGGAGCTGTTTTTT.

This chain connects TRBV4-1 to TRBJ1-1; D not certain. The CDR3 runs to 14 residues. Germline CDR1 MGHRA, CDR2 YSYEKL. The V end lost 1 base, the J end lost 6 bases, and 12 bases lay between the germline ends. The CDR3 region is CASSQAPGYPEAFF. CDR3 in DNA: TGCGCCAGCAGCCAAGCCCCGGGGTACCCTGAAGCTTTCTTT.

The rearrangement joins TRBV5-6 to TRBJ1-5; tentative D call: TRBD1 (5 bases). Germline V gene sequence: CDR1 SGHDT, CDR2 YYEEEE. The V end lost 1 base, the J end lost 3 bases, and 11 bases lay between the germline ends. The CDR3 runs 15 residues. This CDR3 reads CASSLFRASNQPQHF. DNA of the CDR3: TGTGCCAGCAGCTTGTTCAGGGCATCCAATCAGCCCCAGCATTTT.

The rearrangement uses TRBV19 and TRBJ1-1, with TRBD1 as a possible D gene (6 bases). CDR1 LNHDA and CDR2 SQIVND come from the germline V gene (reference sequence). The germline V and J ends were trimmed by 7 bases and 6 bases, with 21 bases remaining between them. This CDR3 is 15 amino acids long. The CDR3, as DNA: TGTGCCAGTATCCCGACTTGGACAGCTAGAGCTGAAGCTTTCTTT. This translates into CASIPTWTARAEAFF.

V gene TRBV5-6 combines with J gene TRBJ1-1; D unresolved. Germline V CDR1 and CDR2: SGHDT, YYEEEE. V lost 3 bases to trimming and J lost 7 bases, with 10 bases between them. The CDR3 contains 12 residues. The CDR3 region is CASSYSIGEAFF. For the CDR3, the DNA is TGTGCCAGCAGCTACTCAATTGGTGAAGCTTTCTTT. Full variable domain (rest looked up from reference TRBV5-6 and TRBJ1-1): DAGVTQSPTHLIKTRGQQVTLRCSPKSGHDTVSWYQQALGQGPQFIFQYYEEEERQRGNFPDRFSGHQFPNYSSELNVNALLLGDSALYLCASSYSIGEAFFGQGTRLTVV.

The chain carries TRBV11-2 and TRBJ2-5; 12 nucleotides match TRBD1. With 0 bases clipped from V and 4 bases from J, the junction kept 6 bases outside the gene matches. There are 17 residues in the CDR3. Germline assignment: CDR1 SGHAT and CDR2 FQNNGV. CDR3 in amino acids: CASSLDWDRGRGETQYF. The DNA for the CDR3 is TGTGCCAGCAGCTTAGATTGGGACAGGGGGCGGGGAGAGACCCAGTACTTC. Variable domain in full (rest from reference TRBV11-2 and TRBJ2-5): EAGVAQSPRYKIIEKRQSVAFWCNPISGHATLYWYQQILGQGPKLLIQFQNNGVVDDSQLPKDRFSAERLKGVDSTLKIQPAKLEDSAVYLCASSLDWDRGRGETQYFGPGTRLLVL.

The chain uses TRBV27 and TRBJ2-1; D may be TRBD2 (6 bases). The length of the CDR3 is 15 residues. The V end was cut by 7 bases, the J end by 0 bases, with 13 bases between. From germline, CDR1 is MNHEY and CDR2 SMNVEV (reference sequence). The CDR3 sequence is CASTTEGRSYNEQFF. The CDR3 DNA follows: TGTGCCAGCACGACGGAGGGCCGCTCCTACAATGAGCAGTTCTTC.

This chain joins TRBV10-3 and TRBJ1-4; 9 bases agree with TRBD1. This CDR3 is built from 18 residues. V shed 3 bases and J 2 bases; nucleotides not matched to a gene: 10. Looked up from germline, CDR1 is ENHRY and CDR2 is SYGVKD. CDR3 loop: CAISETGQGEVTNEKLFF. As DNA, the CDR3 is TGTGCCATCAGTGAAACGGGACAGGGAGAGGTTACTAATGAAAAACTGTTTTTT.

The rearrangement uses TRBV5-6 and TRBJ2-5, with TRBD1 identical over 7 bases. Trimming removed 4 bases from V and 2 bases from J; junction bases left unmatched: 5. Germline V gene lookup returns CDR1 SGHDT and CDR2 YYEEEE. The CDR3 consists of 14 residues. CDR3 sequence (DNA): TGTGCCAGCAGCATGGGACAGTTACAAGAGACCCAGTACTTC. This translates into CASSMGQLQETQYF.

V is TRBV6-2 or TRBV6-3 and J is TRBJ2-7; the D gene is possibly TRBD2 (7 bases). CDR1 and CDR2 from the germline V gene are MNHEY and SVGEGT. The CDR3 is 15 residues long. Trimming took 5 bases from V and 3 from J, leaving 17 bases between them. Written as DNA, the CDR3 is TGTGCCAGCAGTGGAACGACTAGGGGGGGCTACGAGCAGTACTTC. Its protein is CASSGTTRGGYEQYF.

The chain is built from TRBV28 and TRBJ1-2, with a weak D call TRBD1 (6 bases). V was cut by 6 bases and J by 6 bases, with 14 bases left in between. There are 13 residues in the CDR3. CDR1 MDHEN and CDR2 SYDVKM come from the germline V gene. CDR3 sequence: CASSSDRYNGYTF. The CDR3 DNA reads as TGTGCCAGCAGCTCTGACAGGTATAATGGCTACACCTTC.

This clone has only a few counts. The CDR3 DNA follows: TGCGCCAGCGGGGACAGTAACACTGAAGCTTTCTTT. Protein sequence: CASGDSNTEAFF. The chain recombines TRBV10-1 with TRBJ1-1; 7 nucleotides align to TRBD1. Germline CDR1 is WNHNN and CDR2 is SYGVQD (reference sequence). Germline trimming cut 8 bases from V and 2 bases from J; bases unmatched to any gene: 2. The CDR3 loop spans 12 amino acids.